This T cell receptor (beta chain) was sequenced for a study of tissue T cells after allogeneic stem cell transplantation. Points from the study as a whole: Which tissue TCRs were alloreactive or antigen-specific was not determined. Some clones might be persisting host cells. In patients and mice, blood and spleen missed much of tissue repertoire.

Judged by abundance, this clone is hyperexpanded (1% or more). No antigen is known for it. Gene names denote mouse genes. Read coverage stops 1 residue before the CDR3 terminus; the germline J gene supplies the remainder. The same CDR3 can be traced to other DNA sequences in this sample. Time point meaning: mouse harvest day 14 after allogeneic transplant. Tail vein injection delivered 10^7 T-cell-depleted bone marrow cells and 10^6 splenic CD5+ T cells. The data were produced by immunoSEQ multiplex PCR, yet TCRdb's version contains in-frame clones alone and is incomplete. Here the sample spans around 2,000 clones, roughly 52% being singletons. V lost 3 bases to trimming and J lost 0 bases, with 10 bases between them. This CDR3 is 15 amino acids long. Germline CDR1 NNHDY, CDR2 SYVADS.

The clonotype was recovered from a female BALB/c mouse given C57BL/6 T cells with graft-versus-host disease after an allogeneic hematopoietic cell transplant. The material sequenced was liver tissue. The gene calls are TRBV13-3 and TRBJ1-3; D is possibly TRBD1 (5 bases). The DNA read from the CDR3 is TGTGCCAGCAGTGGGGGGTCCCATTCTGGAAATACGCTCTAT. Amino acids: CASSGGSHSGNTLY. The full-length CDR3 reads as CASSGGSHSGNTLYF.